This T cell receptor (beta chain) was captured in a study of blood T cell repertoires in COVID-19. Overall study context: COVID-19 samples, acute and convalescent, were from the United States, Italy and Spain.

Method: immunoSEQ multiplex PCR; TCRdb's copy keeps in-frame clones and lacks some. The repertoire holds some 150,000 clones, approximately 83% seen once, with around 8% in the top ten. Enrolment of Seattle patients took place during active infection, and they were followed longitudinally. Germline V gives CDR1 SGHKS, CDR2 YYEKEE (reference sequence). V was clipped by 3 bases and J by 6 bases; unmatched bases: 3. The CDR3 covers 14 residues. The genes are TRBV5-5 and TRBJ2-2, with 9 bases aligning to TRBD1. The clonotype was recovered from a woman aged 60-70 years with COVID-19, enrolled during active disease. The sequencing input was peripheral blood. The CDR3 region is CASSSGQGAGELFF. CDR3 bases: TGTGCCAGCAGCTCGGGACAGGGTGCCGGGGAGCTGTTTTTT.